Reported below is one T cell receptor (beta chain). Per the study methods: The authors estimated nucleated cell counts from reference gene primer amplification. Only in-frame clones appear in the TCRdb table, and some are missing; sequencing was by immunoSEQ multiplex PCR. V, J and clone size derive from that table, while D and trimming were established from the DNA sequence. Of about 460,000 clones listed, 75% to 90% are singletons. The data derive from a study of blood T cell repertoires in COVID-19. CDR1 is LNHDA, CDR2 SQIVND, per germline (reference sequence). The CDR3 has 17 amino acids. Trimming at V came to 6 bases and at J to 4 bases, leaving 15 bases not matched to a gene. Participant-given clinical history determined each cohort assignment. Two consecutive negative NP/OP PCR tests, clearance, or resolved symptoms defined Cohort 3 recovery.

The sequencing sample was made of PBMCs or T cells enriched from blood (not recorded which). The clonotype comes from a woman aged 55 to 70 who had recovered from COVID-19. This chain links TRBV19 with TRBJ1-2; 9 nucleotides align to TRBD1. CDR3 protein: CASSSVRPTGGVYGYTF. The DNA for the CDR3 is TGTGCCAGTAGCTCAGTAAGGCCGACAGGGGGAGTCTATGGCTACACCTTC.